This TCR beta chain was obtained from a study of T cell responses to AZD1222 COVID-19 vaccine. Study-wide findings and caveats: Most donors were white British, females outnumbered males, and clonal diversity was possibly underestimated.

The germline gives CDR1 LNHDA, CDR2 SQIVND (reference sequence). V was trimmed by 3 bases and J by 6 bases, leaving 12 bases between them. The CDR3 runs to 15 residues. Remarks on this clone: Its antigen is not known.

Method: immunoSEQ multiplex PCR; TCRdb's copy keeps in-frame clones and lacks some. The table records some 110,000 clones, 88% of them present only once. Sequencing was performed on peripheral blood, taken 28 days after the second AZD1222 dose. The TCR sequence derives from an adult who received the AZD1222 COVID-19 vaccine. The chain carries TRBV19 and TRBJ1-6, with D possibly matching TRBD1 (5 bases). CDR3 nucleotide sequence: TGTGCCAGTAGTATGAGGCGGCAGGGTAATTCACCCCTCCACTTT. Translation: CASSMRRQGNSPLHF.